The T cell receptor beta chain under discussion was sequenced for a study of vaccination effects on CD4 cells after COVID-19. In the study overall: Participants got two doses of BNT162b2 or mRNA-1273 vaccine. Pre-vaccine samples were drawn 16 days and one week before the first dose.

This clone was observed once. Its target is unknown. Whole-study results and caveats: After vaccination, spike-reactive clones in convalescents were mostly new vaccine-induced clones.

There are 16 residues in the CDR3. CDR1 is SGHRS and CDR2 is YFSETQ in the germline V gene. Trimming cost V 4 bases and J 2 bases, with 16 bases left between them. The data were produced by immunoSEQ multiplex PCR, yet TCRdb's version contains in-frame clones alone and is incomplete. This table has under 55,000 clones, approximately 70% appearing once. The ViraFEST assay expanded antigen-specific CD4+ T cells with viral peptide pools before sequencing. Scientists isolated CD4+ T cells after a roughly 9-day culture period ended. Confirmation by PCR established that the person had SARS-CoV-2 infection between March and December 2020. Half of the medium was exchanged for IL-2 medium on both days 3 and 7.

The specimen comprised CD4+ T cells from PBMCs cultured with a peptide pool, sampled before COVID-19 vaccination. This receptor was obtained from a human donor who had a prior SARS-CoV-2 infection. The gene calls are TRBV5-1 and TRBJ1-3; possibly TRBD1 for D (5 bases). This CDR3 is CASSHGPTEAGNTIYF. In nucleotides, the CDR3 is TGCGCCAGCAGCCATGGGCCGACAGAGGCTGGAAACACCATATATTTT.